There are a few counts of the clone carrying this TCR beta chain. The template was genomic DNA from peripheral blood, not RNA. The data stem from a study of T cell repertoires in aging, cancer and after chemotherapy. Study-wide background: Around 10 million TCR reads were in the whole dataset.

Rearranged V-D-J TRB sequences were amplified with a mixed TRB-A/B primer pool. Via MiXCR, TCRdb re-called the multiplex PCR reads, giving one row per CDR3 protein. The data show more than 2,500 distinct CDR3 sequences, with 30% seen just once and more than 12% held by the top ten. This CDR3 has 16 amino acids. CDR1 MDHEN and CDR2 SYDVKM come from the germline V gene. V was shortened by 7 bases and J by 7 bases, with 22 bases between the two germline ends. This receptor was identified in a human donor in good health. The sample was blood. The chain is built from TRBV28 and TRBJ1-4; D might be TRBD1 (6 bases). The CDR3 here is CASMGYRSGQSEKLFF. For the CDR3, the DNA is TGTGCCAGCATGGGGTATCGGTCCGGACAGAGTGAAAAACTGTTTTTT.